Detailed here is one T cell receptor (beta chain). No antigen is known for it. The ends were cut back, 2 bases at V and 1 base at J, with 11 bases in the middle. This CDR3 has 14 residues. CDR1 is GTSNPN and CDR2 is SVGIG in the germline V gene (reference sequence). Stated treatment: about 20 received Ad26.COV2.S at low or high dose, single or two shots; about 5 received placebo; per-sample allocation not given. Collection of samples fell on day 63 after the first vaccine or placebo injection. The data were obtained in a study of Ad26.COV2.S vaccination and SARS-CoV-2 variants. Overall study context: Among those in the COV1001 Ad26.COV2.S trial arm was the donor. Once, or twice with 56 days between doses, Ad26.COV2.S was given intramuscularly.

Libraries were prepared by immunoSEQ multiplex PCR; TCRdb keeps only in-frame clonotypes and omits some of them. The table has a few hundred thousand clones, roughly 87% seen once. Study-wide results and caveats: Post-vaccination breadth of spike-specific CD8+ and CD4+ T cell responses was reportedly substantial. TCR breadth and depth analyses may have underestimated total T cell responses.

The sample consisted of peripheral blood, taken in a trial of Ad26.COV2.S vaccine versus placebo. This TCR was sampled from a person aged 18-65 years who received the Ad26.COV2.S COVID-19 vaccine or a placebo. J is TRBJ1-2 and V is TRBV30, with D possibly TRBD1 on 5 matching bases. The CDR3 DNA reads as TGTGCCTGGAGTTATGGGGGAGGTAACTATGGCTACACCTTC. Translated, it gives CAWSYGGGNYGYTF.